Presented here are 22 T cell receptor beta chains from one specimen sequenced in a study of cytomegalovirus exposure and HLA in healthy donors. With 60 Vbeta and 13 Jbeta primers, the PCR was carried out. Profiling relied on immunoSEQ multiplex PCR, and the TCRdb table lists in-frame clones only, not all of them. The table records 130,000 to 150,000 clones, over 60% of them present only once. Sequencing was performed on PBMCs. The receptors here all came from a young woman in good health and CMV-seronegative.

This clone was seen only once. J is TRBJ2-5 and V is TRBV5-4, with 10 bases lining up with TRBD2. Germline-derived CDR1 and CDR2 are SGHNT and YYREEE (reference sequence). Unmatched junction bases numbered 15, after V lost 5 bases and J lost 5 bases. The CDR3 covers 17 residues. CDR3 protein: CASRPPGASGSWETQYF. The DNA of the CDR3 is TGTGCCAGCAGACCCCCGGGGGCTAGCGGGAGTTGGGAGACCCAGTACTTC. Using reference TRBV5-4 and TRBJ2-5 for the parts outside the CDR3, the full variable domain is ETGVTQSPTHLIKTRGQQVTLRCSSQSGHNTVSWYQQALGQGPQFIFQYYREEENGRGNFPPRFSGLQFPNYSSELNVNALELDDSALYLCASRPPGASGSWETQYFGPGTRLLVL.

The chain links TRBV7-8 to TRBJ2-7; D is possibly TRBD2 (6 bases). The CDR3 contains 18 residues. Trimming pared 8 bases from V and 5 bases from J, leaving 31 bases between. Germline V gene data show CDR1 as SGHVS and CDR2 as FQNEAQ. The CDR3 DNA reads as TGTGCCAGCCCTTGGCGGGTAGAGGGGTGGGGGGTGGAGAACGAGCAGTACGTC. Protein sequence: CASPWRVEGWGVENEQYV.

The rearrangement uses TRBV6-5 and TRBJ1-1, with D perhaps TRBD1 (5 bases). There are 14 residues in the CDR3. Trimming pared 0 bases from V and 3 bases from J, leaving 8 bases between. From germline, CDR1 is MNHEY and CDR2 SVGAGI. CDR3: CASSYSGGDTEAFF. The CDR3 DNA reads TGTGCCAGCAGTTACTCCGGGGGTGACACTGAAGCTTTCTTT.

As concerns this clone: Germline and junction disagree at one end, which may indicate a read error. Other DNA sequences in this sample translate to the same CDR3. V usage is TRBV7-2 and J usage is TRBJ2-5; 7 bases are a match to TRBD1. Germline V gene sequence: CDR1 SGHTA, CDR2 FQGNSA. The CDR3 covers 13 residues. The CDR3, as DNA: TGCGCCAGCAGCTCCGGGACAGCAGAGACCCAGTACTTC. This translates into CASSSGTAETQYF.

Written as DNA, the CDR3 is TGTGCCAGCAGCACTAAGGCGGTTAGGAAAGAGACCCAGTACTTC. Amino acid sequence: CASSTKAVRKETQYF. The V call is TRBV7-6, the J call TRBJ2-5; no reliable D call. Germline-derived CDR1 and CDR2 are SGHVS and FNYEAQ. V was pared by 5 bases and J by 3 bases, with 16 bases between. This CDR3 has 15 amino acids.

V gene TRBV4-1 combines with J gene TRBJ1-2; no clear D. Trimming removed 4 bases from V and 6 bases from J, with 15 bases in between. The CDR3 totals 14 residues. Germline V CDR1 and CDR2: MGHRA, YSYEKL. CDR3 amino acids: CASSLQGGLDGYTF. DNA for the CDR3: TGCGCCAGCAGCCTCCAAGGAGGACTGGATGGCTACACCTTC.

The chain carries TRBV9 and TRBJ2-7; a possible D gene is TRBD2 (6 bases). The germline gives CDR1 SGDLS, CDR2 YYNGEE. V lost 3 bases, J lost 2 bases, and 12 bases lay in between. CDR3 size: 14 residues. The DNA for the CDR3 is TGTGCCAGCAGCGGCGGGACTCACACCTACGAGCAGTACTTC. Its protein is CASSGGTHTYEQYF.

This clone has only a few counts. In nucleotides, the CDR3 is TGTGCCAGCAGCTTCGGGGATACCTACGAGCAGTACGTC. This translates into CASSFGDTYEQYV. The chain recombines TRBV7-8 with TRBJ2-7; D is perhaps TRBD2 (5 bases). CDR3 length: 13 residues. CDR1 is SGHVS, CDR2 FQNEAQ, per germline. Trimming took 3 bases from V and 2 from J, leaving 8 bases between them.

The chain is built from TRBV7-3 and TRBJ1-2; 9 bases map to TRBD1. Germline loops: CDR1 SGHTA, CDR2 FQGTGA. With 4 bases clipped from V and 6 bases from J, the junction kept 6 bases outside the gene matches. The CDR3 sequence is 14 residues long. This chain's CDR3 is CASSWGQGSDGYTF. As DNA, the CDR3 is TGTGCCAGCAGCTGGGGACAGGGTTCAGATGGCTACACCTTC.

This clone was observed a handful of times. The rearrangement links TRBV7-6 to TRBJ1-1, with a weak D call TRBD1 (5 bases). The CDR3 extends over 13 amino acids. Germline-derived CDR1 and CDR2 are SGHVS and FNYEAQ. Between the trimmed V and J ends, which lost 5 bases and 4 bases, there was a span of 11 bases. CDR3 sequence (DNA): TGTGCCAGCAGCACAGGCCCGGGCACTGAAGCTTTCTTT. Amino acids: CASSTGPGTEAFF.

This clone was found a few times. The J gene is TRBJ1-2, the V gene TRBV27; TRBD1 aligns across 7 bases. The J segment lost 6 bases and the V segment lost 3 bases, leaving 7 bases of the junction unmatched. This CDR3 is 14 amino acids long. Germline values: CDR1 MNHEY, CDR2 SMNVEV (reference sequence). The chain's CDR3 is CASSFLQGFDGYTF. In nucleotides, the CDR3 is TGTGCCAGCAGTTTCCTACAGGGGTTTGATGGCTACACCTTC.

The genes are TRBV18 and TRBJ2-1; a possible D gene is TRBD2 (6 bases). Trimming removed 0 bases at V and 6 bases at J, with 18 bases between. Germline loops: CDR1 KGHSH, CDR2 LQKENI. The CDR3 covers 17 residues. CDR3 loop: CASSPPGGDFPINEQFF. Here the CDR3 DNA reads TGTGCCAGCTCACCACCCGGAGGGGATTTTCCCATCAATGAGCAGTTCTTC.

The J gene is TRBJ1-2, the V gene TRBV7-9; D may be TRBD1 (5 bases). V lost 2 bases and J lost 2, with 9 bases in between. The CDR3 is 14 residues long. Germline values: CDR1 SEHNR, CDR2 FQNEAQ (reference sequence). The CDR3 sequence: CASSLLAGNYGYTF. In nucleotides, the CDR3 is TGTGCCAGCAGCTTATTGGCAGGGAACTATGGCTACACCTTC.

V is TRBV19 and J is TRBJ1-2, with 8 bases matching TRBD1. CDR3 size: 14 residues. V shed 5 bases, J shed 4 bases, and the junction held 6 bases outside the gene matches. CDR1 is LNHDA, CDR2 SQIVND, per germline (reference sequence). This chain's CDR3 is CASSGTGEAYGYTF. For the CDR3, the DNA is TGTGCCAGTAGTGGGACAGGCGAGGCCTATGGCTACACCTTC.

This CDR3 is CASSLAGSDTQYF. CDR3 sequence (DNA): TGTGCCAGCAGCTTAGCAGGGTCAGATACGCAGTATTTT. The rearrangement uses TRBV13 and TRBJ2-3, with D possibly being TRBD1 (5 bases). The germline V and J ends were trimmed by 1 base and 4 bases, with 6 bases remaining between them. CDR3 size: 13 residues. CDR1 PRHDT and CDR2 FYEKMQ come from the germline V gene (reference sequence).

This clone showed up just a few times. V gene TRBV6-5 combines with J gene TRBJ1-5; D ambiguous. From germline, CDR1 is MNHEY and CDR2 SVGAGI. The V end was cut by 5 bases, the J end by 3 bases, with 8 bases between. The CDR3 is made up of 13 amino acids. CDR3 bases: TGTGCCAGCAGTCGGACTGTCAATCAGCCCCAGCATTTT. It yields the protein CASSRTVNQPQHF.

This clone was seen only a few times. The chain is built from TRBV2 and TRBJ2-3; D is perhaps TRBD2 (5 bases). The CDR3 spans 16 residues. V was trimmed by 1 base and J by 4 bases, leaving 15 bases between them. Germline values: CDR1 SNHLY, CDR2 FYNNEI. The CDR3 sequence is CASSEVRQNSADTQYF. Written as DNA, the CDR3 is TGTGCCAGCAGTGAAGTTAGGCAAAATAGCGCAGATACGCAGTATTTT.

This sequence joins TRBV9 and TRBJ2-3, with TRBD2 matching over 13 bases. Germline V gene lookup returns CDR1 SGDLS and CDR2 YYNGEE. V lost 3 bases, J lost 3 bases, and 4 bases stayed unmatched. The CDR3 spans 16 residues. The DNA of the CDR3 is TGTGCCAGCAGCGCCGGGACTAGCGGGACAACAGATACGCAGTATTTT. It is translated as CASSAGTSGTTDTQYF.

Of note for this clone: Other DNA sequences in the sample encode the same CDR3. V is TRBV4-3 and J is TRBJ1-2; 9 positions match TRBD1. Germline V lookup: CDR1 LGHNA, CDR2 YSLEER. J lost 5 bases, V lost 0 bases, and 4 bases had no gene match. The CDR3 runs to 15 residues. The CDR3 sequence is CASSQDRGQGYGYTF. The CDR3 DNA reads TGCGCCAGCAGCCAAGATAGGGGACAGGGTTATGGCTACACCTTC.

V usage is TRBV18 and J usage is TRBJ1-2; 8 nucleotides line up with TRBD1. The CDR3 is 15 amino acids. Looked up from germline, CDR1 is KGHSH and CDR2 is LQKENI. With V trimmed by 3 bases and J by 3 bases, 6 bases remained unmatched. CDR3 sequence reads: CASSPNRGEDYGYTF. The CDR3 nucleotides read TGTGCCAGCTCACCTAACAGGGGGGAGGACTATGGCTACACCTTC.

The chain links TRBV10-3 to TRBJ2-2; TRBD1 matches at 8 bases. CDR1 and CDR2 from the germline V gene are ENHRY and SYGVKD. The CDR3 is 11 residues long. With 10 bases clipped from V and 8 bases from J, the junction kept 3 bases outside the gene matches. The chain's CDR3 is CARDRSGELFF. CDR3 bases: TGTGCCAGGGACAGGTCAGGGGAGCTGTTTTTT.

The rearrangement joins TRBV5-1 to TRBJ1-6, with 7 bases identical to TRBD1. Germline V gene data show CDR1 as SGHRS and CDR2 as YFSETQ. The CDR3 consists of 15 residues. The V gene end was trimmed by 4 bases and the J gene end by 5 bases; junction bases not matched to a gene: 6. For the CDR3, the DNA is TGCGCCAGCAGCACGGGGGACAGTCATAATTCACCCCTCCACTTT. It is translated as CASSTGDSHNSPLHF.